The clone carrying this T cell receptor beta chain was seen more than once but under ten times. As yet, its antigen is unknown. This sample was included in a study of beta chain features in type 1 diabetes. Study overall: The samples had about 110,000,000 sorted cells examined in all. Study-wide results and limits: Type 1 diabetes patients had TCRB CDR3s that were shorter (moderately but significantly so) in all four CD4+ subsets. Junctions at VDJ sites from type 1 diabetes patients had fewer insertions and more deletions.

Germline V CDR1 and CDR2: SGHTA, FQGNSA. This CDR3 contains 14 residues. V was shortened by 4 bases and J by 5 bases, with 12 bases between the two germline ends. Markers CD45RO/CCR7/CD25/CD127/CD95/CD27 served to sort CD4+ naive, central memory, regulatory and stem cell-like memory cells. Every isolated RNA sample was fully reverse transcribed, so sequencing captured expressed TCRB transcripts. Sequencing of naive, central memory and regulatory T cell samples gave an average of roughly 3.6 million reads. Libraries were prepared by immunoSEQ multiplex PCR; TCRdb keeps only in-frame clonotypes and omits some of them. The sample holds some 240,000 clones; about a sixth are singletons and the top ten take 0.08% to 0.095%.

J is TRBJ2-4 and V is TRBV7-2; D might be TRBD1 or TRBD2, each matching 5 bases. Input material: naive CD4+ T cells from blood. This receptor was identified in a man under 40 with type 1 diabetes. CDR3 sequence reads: CASSSPRGENIQYF. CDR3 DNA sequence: TGTGCCAGCAGCTCCCCCAGAGGGGAAAACATTCAGTACTTC.